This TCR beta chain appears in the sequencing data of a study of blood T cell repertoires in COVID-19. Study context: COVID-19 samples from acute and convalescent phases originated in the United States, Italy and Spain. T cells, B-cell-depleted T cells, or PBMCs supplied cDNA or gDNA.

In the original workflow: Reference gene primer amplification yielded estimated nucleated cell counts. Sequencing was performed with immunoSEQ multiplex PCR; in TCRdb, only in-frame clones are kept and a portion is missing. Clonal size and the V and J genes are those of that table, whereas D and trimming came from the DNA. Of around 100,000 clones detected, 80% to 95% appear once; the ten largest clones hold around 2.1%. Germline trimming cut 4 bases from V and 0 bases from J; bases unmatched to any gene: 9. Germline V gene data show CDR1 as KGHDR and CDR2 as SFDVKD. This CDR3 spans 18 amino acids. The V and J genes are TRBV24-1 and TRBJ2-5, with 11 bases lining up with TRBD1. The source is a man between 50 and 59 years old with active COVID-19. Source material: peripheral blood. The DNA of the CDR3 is TGTGCCACCAGTGACTGGACAGGGGGCAGACTGAACCAAGAGACCCAGTACTTC. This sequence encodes CATSDWTGGRLNQETQYF.